A single sample is the source of the 15 T cell receptor beta chains below, sequenced in a study of shared clonotypes between healthy human individuals. The protocol was immunoSEQ multiplex PCR, while the TCRdb copy is restricted to in-frame clones and leaves out a portion. The sample shows more than 2,000,000 clones, around nine tenths of them seen only once. The specimen was naive CD4+ T cells sorted from blood. The subset was: CD45RA+ positively selected. Source of these receptors: a man aged 18-30 years in good health.

This chain links TRBV10-1 with TRBJ2-3; D is possibly TRBD2 (6 bases). Germline V lookup: CDR1 WNHNN, CDR2 SYGVQD (reference sequence). Trimming shortened V by 3 bases and J by 4 bases, and 11 bases separated the two germline ends. The CDR3 contains 14 residues. The CDR3 is CASSDGGGADTQYF. CDR3 DNA: TGCGCCAGCAGTGACGGGGGTGGAGCAGATACGCAGTATTTT.

The chain employs TRBV30 and TRBJ2-3; maybe TRBD1 (6 bases). CDR1 is GTSNPN, CDR2 SVGIG, per germline (reference sequence). Trimming shortened V by 5 bases and J by 8 bases, and 11 bases separated the two germline ends. The CDR3 extends over 11 amino acids. The CDR3 DNA sequence: TGTGCCTGGGAACAGGGTTCTACGCAGTATTTT. It is translated as CAWEQGSTQYF.

V usage is TRBV7-2 and J usage is TRBJ2-1; D is perhaps TRBD1 (7 bases). The CDR3 is made up of 15 amino acids. Trimming took off 3 bases at V and 4 bases at J, with 13 bases between the two ends. Germline CDR1 reads SGHTA; CDR2 reads FQGNSA. DNA of the CDR3: TGTGCCAGCAGCTTGGCGGGACAGCAATACAATGAGCAGTTCTTC. Its translation is CASSLAGQQYNEQFF. The full variable domain, in which reference TRBV7-2 and TRBJ2-1 provide the parts outside the CDR3, is GAGVSQSPSNKVTEKGKDVELRCDPISGHTALYWYRQSLGQGLEFLIYFQGNSAPDKSGLPSDRFSAERTGGSVSTLTIQRTQQEDSAVYLCASSLAGQQYNEQFFGPGTRLTVL.

The chain links TRBV6-5 to TRBJ2-2; D ambiguous. CDR3 size: 15 residues. V lost 1 base to trimming and J lost 0 bases, with 6 bases between them. Germline V gives CDR1 MNHEY, CDR2 SVGAGI. This CDR3 is CASSYWRPNTGELFF. CDR3 nucleotide sequence: TGTGCCAGCAGTTACTGGCGTCCGAACACCGGGGAGCTGTTTTTT.

In DNA, the CDR3 is TGTGCCAGCAGTGATAGTATCGAGCAGTTCTTC. This sequence encodes CASSDSIEQFF. V and J are TRBV2 and TRBJ2-1; D gene ambiguous. CDR3 length equals 11 residues. Germline CDR1 reads SNHLY; CDR2 reads FYNNEI. V was clipped by 3 bases and J by 10 bases, with 7 bases between them.

J is TRBJ2-3 and V is TRBV6-1; no definite D call. Germline CDR1 MNHNS, CDR2 SASEGT. The CDR3 length is 15 residues. V lost 3 bases to trimming and J lost 3 bases, with 13 bases between them. CDR3 region: CASSDFAVETDTQYF. CDR3 DNA sequence: TGTGCCAGCAGTGACTTTGCGGTGGAAACAGATACGCAGTATTTT.

The chain joins TRBV6-5 to TRBJ1-2, with D possibly TRBD1 on 5 matching bases. The CDR3 length is 14 residues. Per the germline V gene, CDR1 is MNHEY and CDR2 is SVGAGI. The V and J ends lost 0 bases and 6 bases respectively, with 11 bases between them. CDR3 loop: CASSYSRQNHGYTF. CDR3 bases: TGTGCCAGCAGTTACTCACGACAGAACCATGGCTACACCTTC.

V gene TRBV25-1 combines with J gene TRBJ1-2, with D possibly being TRBD1 (5 bases). V was pared by 3 bases and J by 2 bases, with 13 bases between. The V gene's germline CDR1 is MGHDK and CDR2 SYGVNS. The CDR3 loop spans 15 amino acids. In DNA, the CDR3 is TGTGCCAGCAGTGATCCGGCAGGGCGAAACTATGGCTACACCTTC. It codes for CASSDPAGRNYGYTF.

This sequence joins TRBV6-5 and TRBJ1-4, with D uncertain. The CDR3 contains 14 residues. V lost 6 bases and J lost 1, with 9 bases in between. CDR1 and CDR2 from the germline V gene are MNHEY and SVGAGI. The CDR3 nucleotides are TGTGCCAGCAGCGGGCTAGGAACTAATGAAAAACTGTTTTTT. It codes for CASSGLGTNEKLFF.

This chain joins TRBV29-1 and TRBJ1-1; 11 bases line up with TRBD1. V dropped 3 bases and J dropped 4; count of bases not matched to a gene: 7. CDR3 length: 15 amino acids. CDR1 SQVTM and CDR2 ANQGSEA come from the germline V gene. The CDR3 DNA is TGCAGCGTTGAGAGGACAGGGGGCCGGGTCACTGAAGCTTTCTTT. It translates to CSVERTGGRVTEAFF.

The chain has TRBV6-5 and TRBJ2-6; TRBD1 agrees at 7 bases. The CDR3 is made up of 15 amino acids. With 4 bases clipped from V and 2 bases from J, the junction kept 2 bases outside the gene matches. Per germline, CDR1 MNHEY and CDR2 SVGAGI. Here the CDR3 reads CASSLTGPGANVLTF. CDR3 in DNA: TGTGCCAGCAGTTTGACAGGGCCTGGGGCCAACGTCCTGACTTTC.

V gene TRBV6-5 combines with J gene TRBJ2-3; D tentatively reads TRBD1 or TRBD2 (5 bases each). The CDR3 covers 14 residues. V was shortened by 6 bases and J by 0 bases, with 10 bases between the two germline ends. CDR1 is MNHEY, CDR2 SVGAGI, per germline. CDR3 DNA: TGTGCCAGCAGCCGCTGGGGGAGCACAGATACGCAGTATTTT. Encoded protein: CASSRWGSTDTQYF.

This clone was observed a few times. The rearrangement uses TRBV30 and TRBJ1-1, with 7 bases fitting TRBD1. V was pared by 2 bases and J by 5 bases, with 11 bases of the junction left unmatched. This CDR3 has 15 amino acids. Germline CDR1 and CDR2: GTSNPN and SVGIG (reference sequence). This chain's CDR3 is CAWSPSRGRVTEAFF. The CDR3 DNA sequence: TGTGCCTGGAGTCCATCAAGGGGGCGGGTGACTGAAGCTTTCTTT.

V and J are TRBV5-1 and TRBJ2-1, with TRBD1 as a possible D gene (6 bases). This CDR3 has 17 residues. Trimming took off 0 bases at V and 7 bases at J, with 20 bases between the two ends. Germline assignment: CDR1 SGHRS and CDR2 YFSETQ. This chain's CDR3 is CASSLALSDRGRNEQFF. The CDR3 region has the DNA TGCGCCAGCAGCTTGGCCCTATCCGATAGGGGGAGAAATGAGCAGTTCTTC.

V usage is TRBV5-1 and J usage is TRBJ2-3, with 8 bases aligning to TRBD2. CDR1 SGHRS and CDR2 YFSETQ come from the germline V gene. The CDR3 sequence is 14 residues long. V shed 3 bases and J 7 bases; nucleotides not matched to a gene: 7. CDR3 amino acids: CASSSAGGENTQYF. In DNA, the CDR3 is TGCGCCAGCAGCTCGGCGGGGGGAGAAAATACGCAGTATTTT. Full variable domain (outside the CDR3, taken from reference TRBV5-1 and TRBJ2-3): KAGVTQTPRYLIKTRGQQVTLSCSPISGHRSVSWYQQTPGQGLQFLFEYFSETQRNKGNFPGRFSGRQFSNSRSEMNVSTLELGDSALYLCASSSAGGENTQYFGPGTRLTVL.